Here is one T cell receptor (beta chain) with its context. The target antigen is unknown. This sample is part of a study of cytomegalovirus exposure and HLA in healthy donors. Study summary: About 200 million T cells yielded more than 90 million unique TCR beta sequences in earlier analysis. Study results and caveats: It was reportedly the case that the classifier diagnosed cytomegalovirus status with high specificity and sensitivity.

Primers: 60 Vbeta forward and 13 Jbeta reverse. The method was immunoSEQ multiplex PCR; TCRdb's version includes in-frame clones alone and lacks a portion of them. The repertoire holds about 160,000 clones, with around 72% as singletons. Trimming removed 4 bases from V and 1 base from J; junction bases left unmatched: 10. The germline gives CDR1 LNHDA, CDR2 SQIVND (reference sequence). The CDR3 loop spans 16 amino acids. The origin of this receptor is a woman aged 50 to 65 in good health and CMV-seropositive. Sequencing input: PBMCs. V usage is TRBV19 and J usage is TRBJ2-7, with TRBD1 identical over 7 bases. The CDR3 DNA is TGTGCCAGTAGTACTGACAGGGCTCAGGGGTCCTACGAGCAGTACTTC. Translation gives CASSTDRAQGSYEQYF.